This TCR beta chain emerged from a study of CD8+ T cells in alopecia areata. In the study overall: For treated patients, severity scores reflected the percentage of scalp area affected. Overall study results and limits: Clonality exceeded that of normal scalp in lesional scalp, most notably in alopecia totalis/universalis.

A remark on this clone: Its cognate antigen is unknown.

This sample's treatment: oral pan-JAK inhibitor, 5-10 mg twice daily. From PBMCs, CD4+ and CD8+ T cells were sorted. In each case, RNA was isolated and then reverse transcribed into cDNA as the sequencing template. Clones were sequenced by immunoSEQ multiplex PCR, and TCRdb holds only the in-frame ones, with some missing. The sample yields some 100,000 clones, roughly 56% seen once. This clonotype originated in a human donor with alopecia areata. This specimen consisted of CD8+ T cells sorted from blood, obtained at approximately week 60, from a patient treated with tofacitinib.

The CDR3 sequence is CAWSVVTSGGYQETQYF. CDR3 DNA sequence: TGTGCCTGGAGTGTAGTTACTAGCGGGGGCTACCAAGAGACCCAGTACTTC. This chain joins TRBV30 and TRBJ2-5; the match to TRBD2 covers 11 bases. Trimming removed 0 bases from V and 0 bases from J; junction bases left unmatched: 6. The CDR3 length is 17 residues. From germline, CDR1 is GTSNPN and CDR2 SVGIG (reference sequence).